The sequence of this TCR beta chain was determined in a study of radiation and T cells in renal cell carcinoma. In this sample, this clone turned up once. The assay was immunoSEQ multiplex PCR, and TCRdb's table has in-frame clones only and misses some. The sample lists 100,000 to 150,000 clones, around 82% seen once, with 5.8% in the top ten. The time point is: blood 2 weeks post-SBRT. Specified treatment: 15 Gy SBRT to primary tumor, nephrectomy 4 weeks later. Germline assignment: CDR1 SGHTA and CDR2 FQGNSA. The CDR3 runs 15 residues. V gave up 5 bases and J gave up 0 bases, with 11 bases separating them.

The chain is built from TRBV7-2 and TRBJ1-5; no reliable D call. This clonotype was obtained from a man aged 50 or older with renal cell carcinoma. This specimen consisted of blood, obtained from a patient whose treatment included radiotherapy and nephrectomy. The CDR3 nucleotides read TGTGCCAGCAGCCTGGACGGACTTAGCAATCAGCCCCAGCATTTT. Encoded protein: CASSLDGLSNQPQHF.